These 2 T cell receptor beta chains originate from one sample sequenced in a study of human T cells and chemical hapten exposure. As for time point: patch test 1, 2 weeks after DPC sensitization. Treatment here: therapeutic diphenylcyclopropenone sensitization with weekly scalp DPC. TCRdb called the RACE reads again in MiXCR, with one record for every CDR3 protein. Counted here are roughly 86,000 distinct CDR3 sequences, about 11% occurring once; the ten biggest clones make up less than 2.5%. The source material was whole blood, sampled in connection with sensitization to the hapten diphenylcyclopropenone (DPC). The source of these receptors is a man in his forties with alopecia areata. Some clones in this sample may be carry-over from other donors' samples.

There are many counts of this clonotype. This chain links TRBV29-1 with TRBJ2-5; D may correspond to TRBD1 or TRBD2 (5 bases each). The V gene lost 4 bases and the J gene lost 4 bases, with 13 bases spanning the gap. Germline V lookup: CDR1 SQVTM, CDR2 ANQGSEA. This CDR3 is built from 13 residues. The CDR3 reads CSVVPTGGETQYF. In DNA form, the CDR3 reads TGCAGCGTTGTCCCGACTGGGGGAGAGACCCAGTACTTC.

In its sample, this clonotype was seen a few times. The CDR3 DNA reads TGTGCCAGCAGTTTAACAGGGCAGTCACGCCAAGAGACCCAGTACTTC. Translated: CASSLTGQSRQETQYF. The V and J genes are TRBV28 and TRBJ2-5; D is possibly TRBD1 (6 bases). This CDR3 region has 16 residues. CDR1 and CDR2 from the germline V gene are MDHEN and SYDVKM. Trimming left V 2 bases short and J 1 base short, with 14 bases between.